This passage covers 11 T cell receptor beta chains from one sample sequenced in a study of blood T cell repertoires in COVID-19. Sequencing was performed with immunoSEQ multiplex PCR; in TCRdb, only in-frame clones are kept and a portion is missing. The repertoire holds about 310,000 clones, with around 87% as singletons. Material: peripheral blood. The receptor set was obtained from a woman between 50 and 59 years old who had recovered from COVID-19.

The genes are TRBV28 and TRBJ1-3, with D hard to call. Germline assignment: CDR1 MDHEN and CDR2 SYDVKM. CDR3 size: 12 residues. V dropped 7 bases and J dropped 3 bases, with 7 bases sitting between them. The chain's CDR3 is CASNSFGNTIYF. Here the CDR3 DNA reads TGTGCCAGCAACAGCTTTGGAAACACCATATATTTT.

The chain couples TRBV10-3 to TRBJ2-7; 9 positions match TRBD1. The CDR3 covers 17 residues. Trimming cost V 6 bases and J 0 bases; bases outside gene matches: 12. CDR1 and CDR2 from the germline V gene are ENHRY and SYGVKD. The CDR3 DNA follows: TGTGCCATCAGCCGACGAGGGACAGGGTTACTCTCCTACGAGCAGTACTTC. This codes for CAISRRGTGLLSYEQYF.

The chain is built from TRBV10-3 and TRBJ1-2, with 8 bases identical to TRBD1. Germline CDR1 reads ENHRY; CDR2 reads SYGVKD. The V gene end was trimmed by 5 bases and the J gene end by 2 bases; junction bases not matched to a gene: 4. The CDR3 consists of 14 residues. Written as DNA, the CDR3 is TGTGCCATCAGTAGGGACAGGCTCAACTATGGCTACACCTTC. Protein sequence: CAISRDRLNYGYTF.

V is TRBV28 and J is TRBJ1-2, with 9 bases that match TRBD1. The length of the CDR3 is 15 residues. Germline values: CDR1 MDHEN, CDR2 SYDVKM. The J segment lost 4 bases and the V segment lost 5 bases, leaving 8 bases of the junction unmatched. The CDR3, as DNA: TGTGCCAGCAGTGATCCTAGGACAGGGGTCTATGGCTACACCTTC. It translates to CASSDPRTGVYGYTF.

The chain links TRBV29-1 to TRBJ2-1; TRBD2 might be the D (6 bases). The germline V and J ends were trimmed by 3 bases and 4 bases, with 13 bases remaining between them. Per germline, CDR1 SQVTM and CDR2 ANQGSEA. This CDR3 has 14 amino acids. The CDR3 DNA follows: TGCAGCGTTGAGGTCCCTGGGGGGTACAATGAGCAGTTCTTC. Protein: CSVEVPGGYNEQFF.

V usage is TRBV28 and J usage is TRBJ2-7; weak D call: TRBD1 (6 bases). The germline CDR1 and CDR2 sequences are MDHEN and SYDVKM. Trimming left V 4 bases short and J 4 bases short, with 11 bases between. The CDR3 is 13 amino acids. CDR3 region: CASSSTGLYEQYF. CDR3 coding DNA: TGTGCCAGCAGTTCGACAGGTCTTTACGAGCAGTACTTC.

The rearrangement links TRBV5-5 to TRBJ2-5; 8 bases are a match to TRBD2. The CDR3 extends over 14 amino acids. In germline, CDR1 is SGHKS, CDR2 YYEKEE (reference sequence). V shed 4 bases and J 4 bases; nucleotides not matched to a gene: 6. Here the CDR3 DNA reads TGTGCCAGCAGCGAAGGACTAGCATCAGAGACCCAGTACTTC. Amino acid sequence: CASSEGLASETQYF.

The CDR3 region has the DNA TGCGCCAGCAGCTTGGGAGGGAACGGTTCACCCCTCCACTTT. Its translation: CASSLGGNGSPLHF. The chain employs TRBV5-1 and TRBJ1-6; D call uncertain. Germline CDR1 and CDR2: SGHRS and YFSETQ. The V end lost 0 bases, the J end lost 9 bases, and 10 bases lay between the germline ends. CDR3 length: 14 residues.

The chain recombines TRBV28 with TRBJ2-7; TRBD1 agrees at 7 bases. J lost 6 bases, V lost 6 bases, and 5 bases had no gene match. Germline V gene lookup returns CDR1 MDHEN and CDR2 SYDVKM. CDR3 length equals 12 residues. CDR3 DNA: TGTGCCAGCAGGGGGACAGCCCCCGAGCAGTACTTC. Translating gives CASRGTAPEQYF. Supplemented by reference TRBV28 and TRBJ2-7, the full variable domain reads DVKVTQSSRYLVKRTGEKVFLECVQDMDHENMFWYRQDPGLGLRLIYFSYDVKMKEKGDIPEGYSVSREKKERFSLILESASTNQTSMYLCASRGTAPEQYFGPGTRLTVT.

The genes are TRBV15 and TRBJ2-7; tentatively, D is TRBD2 (6 bases). This CDR3 is 16 amino acids long. The V end lost 1 base, the J end lost 6 bases, and 19 bases lay between the germline ends. Germline loops: CDR1 LNHNV, CDR2 YYDKDF (reference sequence). The CDR3: CATSRALEGPRAEQYF. CDR3 DNA sequence: TGTGCCACCAGCAGAGCCCTGGAGGGCCCTCGGGCCGAGCAGTACTTC.

The genes are TRBV4-1 and TRBJ2-5; no clear D. CDR3 length equals 14 residues. Germline V lookup: CDR1 MGHRA, CDR2 YSYEKL. V was clipped by 2 bases and J by 1 base, with 8 bases between them. The chain's CDR3 is CASSQTLGQETQYF. Here the CDR3 DNA reads TGCGCCAGCAGCCAAACTCTAGGCCAAGAGACCCAGTACTTC.